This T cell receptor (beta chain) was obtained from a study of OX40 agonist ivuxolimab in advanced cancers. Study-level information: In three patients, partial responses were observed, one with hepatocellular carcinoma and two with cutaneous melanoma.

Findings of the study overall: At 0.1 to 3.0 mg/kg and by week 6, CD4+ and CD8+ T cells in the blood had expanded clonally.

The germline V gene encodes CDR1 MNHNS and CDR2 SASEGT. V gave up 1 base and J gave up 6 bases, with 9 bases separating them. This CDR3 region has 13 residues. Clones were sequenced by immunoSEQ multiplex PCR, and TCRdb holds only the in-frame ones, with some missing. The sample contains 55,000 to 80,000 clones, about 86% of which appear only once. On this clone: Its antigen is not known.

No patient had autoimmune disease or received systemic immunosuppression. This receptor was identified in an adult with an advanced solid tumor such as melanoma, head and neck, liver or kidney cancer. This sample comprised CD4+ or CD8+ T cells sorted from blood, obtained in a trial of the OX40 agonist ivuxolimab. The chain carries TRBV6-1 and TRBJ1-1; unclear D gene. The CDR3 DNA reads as TGTGCCAGCAGTGAAGACCTCGTCGCTGAAGCTTTCTTT. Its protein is CASSEDLVAEAFF.